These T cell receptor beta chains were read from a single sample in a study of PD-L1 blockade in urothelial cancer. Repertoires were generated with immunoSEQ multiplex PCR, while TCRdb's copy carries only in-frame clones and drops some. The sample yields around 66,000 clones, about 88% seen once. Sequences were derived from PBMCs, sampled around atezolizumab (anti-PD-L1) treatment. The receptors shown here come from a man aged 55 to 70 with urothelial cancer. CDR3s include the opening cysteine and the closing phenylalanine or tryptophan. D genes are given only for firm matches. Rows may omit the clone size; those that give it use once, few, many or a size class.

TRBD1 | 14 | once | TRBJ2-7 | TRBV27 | TGTGCCAGCGCCCAGACAGGGAATCGATACGAGCAGTACTTC | CASAQTGNRYEQYF
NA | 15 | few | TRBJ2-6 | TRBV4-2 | TGTGCCAGCAGCCAACCAGGGTCTGGGGCCAACGTCCTGACTTTC | CASSQPGSGANVLTF
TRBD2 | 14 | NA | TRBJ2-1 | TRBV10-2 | TGCGCCAGCAGTGACTGGACTAGAACCAATGAGCAGTTCTTC | CASSDWTRTNEQFF
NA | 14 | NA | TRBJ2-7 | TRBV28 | TGTGCCAGCAACCAACAGGGCCCTACCTACGAGCAGTACTTC | CASNQQGPTYEQYF
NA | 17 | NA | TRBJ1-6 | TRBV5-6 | TGTGCCAGCAGCTTTCAGGGGTTGGGCTCCTATAATTCACCCCTCCACTTT | CASSFQGLGSYNSPLHF
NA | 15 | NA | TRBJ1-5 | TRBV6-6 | TGTGCCAGCACCGACGCTGCAGGGGAGAGGCAGCCCCAGCATTTT | CASTDAAGERQPQHF
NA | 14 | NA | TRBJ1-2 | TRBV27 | TGTGCCAGCAGTTCTCCAATACTCGGACAGCGCTACACCTTC | CASSSPILGQRYTF
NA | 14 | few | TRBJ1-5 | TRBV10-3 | TGTGCCATCAGTGAGTCGAGTGAGGGTCAGCCCCAGCATTTT | CAISESSEGQPQHF
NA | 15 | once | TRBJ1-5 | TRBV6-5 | TGTGCCAGCAGCCTTGCTCCCGGGACTCGTCAGCCCCAGCATTTT | CASSLAPGTRQPQHF
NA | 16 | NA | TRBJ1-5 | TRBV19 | TGTGCCAGTAGTATGGGGGGGGTATTTAGCAATCAGCCCCAGCATTTT | CASSMGGVFSNQPQHF
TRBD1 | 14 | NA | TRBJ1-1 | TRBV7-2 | TGTGCCAGCAGCTTGATCAGACAGGGAAGTGAAGCTTTCTTT | CASSLIRQGSEAFF
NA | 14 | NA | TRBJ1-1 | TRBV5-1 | TGCGCCAGCAGCTTGGAGGGGGGGCCCACTGAAGCTTTCTTT | CASSLEGGPTEAFF
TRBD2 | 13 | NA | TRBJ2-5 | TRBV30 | TGTGCCCAAGCGGGGGGCATTAGAGAGACCCAGTACTTC | CAQAGGIRETQYF
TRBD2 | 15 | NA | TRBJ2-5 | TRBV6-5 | TGTGCCAGCAGTCACCTAGCGGGGAGGCAAGAGACCCAGTACTTC | CASSHLAGRQETQYF
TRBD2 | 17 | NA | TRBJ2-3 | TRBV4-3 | TGCGCCAGCAGCCAAGAATGGAGGGAGGGAGGCACAGATACGCAGTATTTT | CASSQEWREGGTDTQYF
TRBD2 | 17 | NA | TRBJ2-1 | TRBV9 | TGTGCCAGCAGCGTAGCTTCCGGGACTAGGATTTACAATGAGCAGTTCTTC | CASSVASGTRIYNEQFF
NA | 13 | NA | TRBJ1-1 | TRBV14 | TGTGCCAGCAGCCAACAACACGACACTGAAGCTTTCTTT | CASSQQHDTEAFF
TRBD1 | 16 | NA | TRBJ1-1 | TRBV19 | TGTGCCAGTAGTATAGAAGTGAACAGGGGATACACTGAAGCTTTCTTT | CASSIEVNRGYTEAFF
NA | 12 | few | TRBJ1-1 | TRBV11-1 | TGTGCCAGCAGCCGAGGTAGGACTGAAGCTTTCTTT | CASSRGRTEAFF
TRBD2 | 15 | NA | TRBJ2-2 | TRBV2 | TGTGCCAGCTCTGGGAGCGGGAGGAACACCGGGGAGCTGTTTTTT | CASSGSGRNTGELFF
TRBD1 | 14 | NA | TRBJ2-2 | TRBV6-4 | TGTGCCAGCAACTCCGGGACAGGGGCCGGGGAGCTGTTTTTT | CASNSGTGAGELFF
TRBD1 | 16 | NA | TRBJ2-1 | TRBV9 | TGTGCCAGCAGCGTAGAGGGACAGGGAGTCTACAATGAGCAGTTCTTC | CASSVEGQGVYNEQFF
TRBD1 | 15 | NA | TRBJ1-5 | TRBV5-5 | TGTGCCAGCAGCTTGTGGACAGGGTCCAATCAGCCCCAGCATTTT | CASSLWTGSNQPQHF
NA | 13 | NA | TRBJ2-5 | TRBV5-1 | TGCGCCAGCAGCTCAGACGACAGGAACGGAAAGTACTTC | CASSSDDRNGKYF
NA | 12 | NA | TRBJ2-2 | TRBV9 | TGTGCCAGCAGCGCGGGAGCCGGGGAGCTGTTTTTT | CASSAGAGELFF
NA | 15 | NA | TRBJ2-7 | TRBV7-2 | TGTGCCAGCAGCTTAGGCGGGACAGACCTCTACGAGCAGTACTTC | CASSLGGTDLYEQYF
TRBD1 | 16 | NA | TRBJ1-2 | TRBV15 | TGTGCCACCAGCAGAGATCCCGTCCCAGGGGGCGGTGGCTACACCTTC | CATSRDPVPGGGGYTF
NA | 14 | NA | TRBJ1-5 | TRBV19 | TGTGCCAGTAGTCCCCAGATTAGCAATCAGCCCCAGCATTTT | CASSPQISNQPQHF
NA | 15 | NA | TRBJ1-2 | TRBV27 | TGTGCCAGCAGTCTCCACCTTAAACAGGGCGGTGGCTACACCTTC | CASSLHLKQGGGYTF
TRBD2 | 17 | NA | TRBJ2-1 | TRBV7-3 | TGTGCCAGCAGCACGGGACTAGCGTCGAGCTCCTACAATGAGCAGTTCTTC | CASSTGLASSSYNEQFF
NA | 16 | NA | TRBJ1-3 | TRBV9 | TGTGCCAGCAGCGTGAGAGCCAGGGACTCTGGAAACACCATATATTTT | CASSVRARDSGNTIYF